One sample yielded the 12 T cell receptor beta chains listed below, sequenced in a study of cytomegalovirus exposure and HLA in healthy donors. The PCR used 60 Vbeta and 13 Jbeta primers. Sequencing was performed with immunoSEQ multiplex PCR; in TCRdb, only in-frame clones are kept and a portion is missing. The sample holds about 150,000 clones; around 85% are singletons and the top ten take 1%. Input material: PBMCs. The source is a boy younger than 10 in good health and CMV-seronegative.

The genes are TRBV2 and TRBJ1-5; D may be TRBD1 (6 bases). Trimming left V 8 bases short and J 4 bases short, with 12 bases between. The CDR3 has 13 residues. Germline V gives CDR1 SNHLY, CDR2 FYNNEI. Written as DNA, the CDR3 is TGTGCCAGCCGAGGGGGGGGGAATCAGCCCCAGCATTTT. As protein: CASRGGGNQPQHF.

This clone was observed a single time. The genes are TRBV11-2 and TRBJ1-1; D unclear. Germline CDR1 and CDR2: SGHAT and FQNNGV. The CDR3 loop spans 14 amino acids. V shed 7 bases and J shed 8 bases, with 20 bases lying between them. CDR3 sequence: CASTPLGKGNEAFF. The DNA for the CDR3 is TGTGCCAGCACCCCCCTCGGGAAAGGGAACGAAGCTTTCTTT.

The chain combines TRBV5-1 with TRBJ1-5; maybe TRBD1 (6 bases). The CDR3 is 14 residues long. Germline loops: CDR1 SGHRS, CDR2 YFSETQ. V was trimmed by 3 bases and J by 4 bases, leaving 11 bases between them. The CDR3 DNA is TGCGCCAGCAGCTCCGGGACACCAAATCAGCCCCAGCATTTT. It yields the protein CASSSGTPNQPQHF.

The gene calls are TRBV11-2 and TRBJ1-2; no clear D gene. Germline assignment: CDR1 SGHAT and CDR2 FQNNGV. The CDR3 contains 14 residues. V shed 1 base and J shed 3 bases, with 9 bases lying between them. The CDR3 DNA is TGTGCCAGCAGCTTAGTCGCCACAGACTATGGCTACACCTTC. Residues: CASSLVATDYGYTF.

The CDR3 reads CASSSQGAVEAFF. The CDR3 bases are TGTGCCAGCAGTTCACAGGGAGCGGTTGAAGCTTTCTTT. This chain connects TRBV6-5 to TRBJ1-1; a weak D match, TRBD1 (6 bases). In germline, CDR1 is MNHEY, CDR2 SVGAGI. The V gene lost 4 bases and the J gene lost 7 bases, with 13 bases spanning the gap. The CDR3 is made up of 13 amino acids.

CDR3 sequence: CAWSAQGQYEQYV. CDR3 DNA: TGTGCCTGGAGCGCCCAGGGGCAATACGAGCAGTACGTC. The V call is TRBV30, the J call TRBJ2-7, with D possibly matching TRBD1 (6 bases). This CDR3 has 13 amino acids. The V gene's germline CDR1 is GTSNPN and CDR2 SVGIG (reference sequence). Trimming removed 3 bases from V and 4 bases from J, with 13 bases in between.

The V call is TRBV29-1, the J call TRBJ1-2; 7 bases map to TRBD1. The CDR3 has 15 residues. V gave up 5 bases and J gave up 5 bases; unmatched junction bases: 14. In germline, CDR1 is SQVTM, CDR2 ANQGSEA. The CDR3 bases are TGCAGCGTTCTACTTGACAGGGAGCTTTATTATGGCTACACCTTC. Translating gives CSVLLDRELYYGYTF.

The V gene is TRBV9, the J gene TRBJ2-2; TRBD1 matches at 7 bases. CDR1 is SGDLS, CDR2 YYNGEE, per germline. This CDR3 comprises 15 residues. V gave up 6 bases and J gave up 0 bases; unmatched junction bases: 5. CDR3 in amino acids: CASNRDSSNTGELFF. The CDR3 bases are TGTGCCAGCAATCGGGACAGCTCGAACACCGGGGAGCTGTTTTTT.

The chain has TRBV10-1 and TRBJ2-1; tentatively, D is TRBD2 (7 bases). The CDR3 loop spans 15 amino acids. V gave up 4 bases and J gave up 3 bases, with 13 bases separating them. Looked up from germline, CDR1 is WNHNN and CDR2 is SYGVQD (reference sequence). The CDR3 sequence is CASSVGGQGYNEQFF. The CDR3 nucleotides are TGCGCCAGCAGTGTCGGGGGGCAAGGCTACAATGAGCAGTTCTTC.

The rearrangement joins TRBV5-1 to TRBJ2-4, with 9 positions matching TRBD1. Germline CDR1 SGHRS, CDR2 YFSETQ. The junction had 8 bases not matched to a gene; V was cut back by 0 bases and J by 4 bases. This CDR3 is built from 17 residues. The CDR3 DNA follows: TGCGCCAGCAGCTTGGTGAGGGGACAGGGTGTGAAAAACATTCAGTACTTC. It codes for CASSLVRGQGVKNIQYF.

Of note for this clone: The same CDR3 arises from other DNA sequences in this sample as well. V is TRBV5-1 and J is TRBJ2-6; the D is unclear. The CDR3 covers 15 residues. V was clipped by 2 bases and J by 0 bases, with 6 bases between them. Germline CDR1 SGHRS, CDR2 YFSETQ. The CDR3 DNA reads TGCGCCAGCAGCTTAAGCGTCTCTGGGGCCAACGTCCTGACTTTC. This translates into CASSLSVSGANVLTF.

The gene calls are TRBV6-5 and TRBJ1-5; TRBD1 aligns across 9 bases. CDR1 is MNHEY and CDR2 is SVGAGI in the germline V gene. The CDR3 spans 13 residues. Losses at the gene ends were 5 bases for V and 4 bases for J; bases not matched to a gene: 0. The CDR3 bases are TGTGCCAGCAGTGACAGGGGGAATCAGCCCCAGCATTTT. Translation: CASSDRGNQPQHF.